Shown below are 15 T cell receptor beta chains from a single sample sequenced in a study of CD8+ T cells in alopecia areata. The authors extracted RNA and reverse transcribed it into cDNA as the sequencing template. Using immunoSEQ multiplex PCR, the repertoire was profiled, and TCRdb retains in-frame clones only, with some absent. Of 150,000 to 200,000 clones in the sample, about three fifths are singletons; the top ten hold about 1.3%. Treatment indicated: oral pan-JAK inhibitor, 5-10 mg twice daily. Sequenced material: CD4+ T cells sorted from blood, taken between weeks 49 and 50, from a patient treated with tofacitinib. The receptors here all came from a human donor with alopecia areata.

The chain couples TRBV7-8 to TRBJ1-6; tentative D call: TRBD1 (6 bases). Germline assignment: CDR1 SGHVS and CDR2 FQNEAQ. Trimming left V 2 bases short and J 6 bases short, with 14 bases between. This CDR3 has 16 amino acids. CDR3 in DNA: TGTGCCAGCAGCTTAATTATCAGGGGTTCTAATTCACCCCTCCACTTT. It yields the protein CASSLIIRGSNSPLHF.

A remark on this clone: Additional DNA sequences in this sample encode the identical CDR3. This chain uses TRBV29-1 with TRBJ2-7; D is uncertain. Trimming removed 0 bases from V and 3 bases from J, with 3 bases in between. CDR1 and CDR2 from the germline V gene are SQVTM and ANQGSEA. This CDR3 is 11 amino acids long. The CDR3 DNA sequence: TGCAGCGTTGAAGACAGCTACGAGCAGTACTTC. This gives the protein CSVEDSYEQYF.

CDR3 protein: CAWSWTETNEKLFF. In DNA form, the CDR3 reads TGTGCCTGGAGTTGGACAGAAACTAATGAAAAACTGTTTTTT. The chain combines TRBV30 with TRBJ1-4, with a tentative D call TRBD1 (6 bases). Germline V lookup: CDR1 GTSNPN, CDR2 SVGIG (reference sequence). V was trimmed by 2 bases and J by 1 base, leaving 8 bases between them. The CDR3 contains 14 residues.

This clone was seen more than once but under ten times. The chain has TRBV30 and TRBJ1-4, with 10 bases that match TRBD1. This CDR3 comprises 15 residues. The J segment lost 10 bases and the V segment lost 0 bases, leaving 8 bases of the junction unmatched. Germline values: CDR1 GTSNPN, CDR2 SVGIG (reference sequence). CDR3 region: CAWSVPDRGRVKLFF. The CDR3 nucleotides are TGTGCCTGGAGTGTACCCGACAGGGGGCGAGTAAAACTGTTTTTT.

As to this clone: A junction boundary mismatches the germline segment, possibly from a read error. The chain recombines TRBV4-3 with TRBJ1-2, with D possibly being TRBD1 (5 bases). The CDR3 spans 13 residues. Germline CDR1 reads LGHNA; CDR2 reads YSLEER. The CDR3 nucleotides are TGCGCTAGCAGCCAAGAGGGACACTATGGCTACACCTTC. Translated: CASSQEGHYGYTF.

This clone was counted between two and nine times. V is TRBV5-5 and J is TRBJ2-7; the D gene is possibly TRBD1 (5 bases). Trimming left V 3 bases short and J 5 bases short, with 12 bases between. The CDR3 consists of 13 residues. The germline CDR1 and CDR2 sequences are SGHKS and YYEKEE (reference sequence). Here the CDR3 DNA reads TGTGCCAGCAGCTATCAGGGTTCCCACGAGCAGTACTTC. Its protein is CASSYQGSHEQYF.

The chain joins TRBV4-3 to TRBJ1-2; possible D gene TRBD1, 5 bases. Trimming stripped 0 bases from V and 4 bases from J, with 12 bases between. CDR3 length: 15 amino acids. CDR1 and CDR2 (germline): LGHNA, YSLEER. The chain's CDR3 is CASSQDLGVAYGYTF. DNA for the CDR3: TGCGCCAGCAGCCAAGATCTAGGGGTCGCCTATGGCTACACCTTC.

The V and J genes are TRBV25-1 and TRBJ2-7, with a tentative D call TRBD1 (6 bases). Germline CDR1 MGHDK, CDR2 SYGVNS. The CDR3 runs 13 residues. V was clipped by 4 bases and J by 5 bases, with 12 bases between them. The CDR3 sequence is CASSALQGHEQYF. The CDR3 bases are TGTGCCAGCAGTGCATTACAGGGCCACGAGCAGTACTTC.

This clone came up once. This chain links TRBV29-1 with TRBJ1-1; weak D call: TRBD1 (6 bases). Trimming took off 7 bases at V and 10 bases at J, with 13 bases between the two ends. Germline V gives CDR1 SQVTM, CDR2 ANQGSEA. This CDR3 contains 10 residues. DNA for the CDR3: TGCAGCGGGGGGCCCCGGGGAGCTTTCTTT. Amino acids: CSGGPRGAFF.

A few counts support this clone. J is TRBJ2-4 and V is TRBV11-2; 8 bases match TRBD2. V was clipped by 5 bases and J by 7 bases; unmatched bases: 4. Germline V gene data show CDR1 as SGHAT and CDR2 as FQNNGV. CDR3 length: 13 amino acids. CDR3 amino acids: CASSTGGRNIQYF. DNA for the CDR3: TGTGCCAGCAGCACGGGGGGGCGTAACATTCAGTACTTC.

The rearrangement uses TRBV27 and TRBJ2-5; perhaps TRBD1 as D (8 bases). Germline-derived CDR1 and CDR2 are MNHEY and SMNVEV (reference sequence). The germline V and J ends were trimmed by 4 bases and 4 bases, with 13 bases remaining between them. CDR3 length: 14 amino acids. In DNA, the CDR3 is TGTGCCAGCAGTTCTACAGGGGGGGGAGAGACCCAGTACTTC. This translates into CASSSTGGGETQYF.

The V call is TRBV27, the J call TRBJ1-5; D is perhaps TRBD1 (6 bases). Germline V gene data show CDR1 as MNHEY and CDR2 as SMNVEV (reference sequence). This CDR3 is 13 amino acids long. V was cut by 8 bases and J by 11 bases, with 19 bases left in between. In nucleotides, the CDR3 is TGTGCCAGCGGGGAACAGGGCGTCGGGGCCCAGCATTTT. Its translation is CASGEQGVGAQHF.

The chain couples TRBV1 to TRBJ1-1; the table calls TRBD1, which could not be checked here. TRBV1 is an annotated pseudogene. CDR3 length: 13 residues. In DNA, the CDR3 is TGCACCAGCATGGGACAGGGCTACCCTGGGGCTTTCTTT. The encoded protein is CTSMGQGYPGAFF.

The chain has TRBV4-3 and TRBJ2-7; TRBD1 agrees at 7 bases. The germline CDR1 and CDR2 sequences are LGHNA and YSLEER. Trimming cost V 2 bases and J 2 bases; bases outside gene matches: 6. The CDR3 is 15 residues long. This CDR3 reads CASSQQGQGAYEQYF. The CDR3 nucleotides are TGCGCCAGCAGCCAACAAGGGCAGGGGGCCTACGAGCAGTACTTC.

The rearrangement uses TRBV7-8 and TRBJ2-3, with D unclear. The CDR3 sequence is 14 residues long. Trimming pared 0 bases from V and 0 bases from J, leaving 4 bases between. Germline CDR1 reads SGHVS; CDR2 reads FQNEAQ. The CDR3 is CASSLARSTDTQYF. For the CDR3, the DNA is TGTGCCAGCAGCTTAGCCAGGAGCACAGATACGCAGTATTTT. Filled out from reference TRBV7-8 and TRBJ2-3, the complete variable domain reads GAGVSQSPRYKVAKRGQDVALRCDPISGHVSLFWYQQALGQGPEFLTYFQNEAQLDKSGLPSDRFFAERPEGSVSTLKIQRTQQEDSAVYLCASSLARSTDTQYFGPGTRLTVL.